This is a list of T cell receptor beta chains from one sample in a study of T cell responses to AZD1222 COVID-19 vaccine. Assay: immunoSEQ multiplex PCR; the TCRdb copy retains only in-frame clones and omits some. This table holds 120,000 or so clones, around 87% found once. The input for sequencing was peripheral blood, taken on day 0 of AZD1222 vaccination. All receptors come from an adult in good health. The CDR3 runs from the conserved cysteine through the conserved F or W. The D gene is left open where the match is weak. Expanded clones are given a class, and other clones once, few, many or no size at all.

>TRBJ2-1|TRBV9|-|-
CASSAEGGRDNEQFF
TGTGCCAGCAGCGCAGAGGGGGGCCGGGACAATGAGCAGTTCTTC
>TRBJ2-7|TRBV5-6|TRBD1|few
CASSLRGTADKQYF
TGTGCCAGCAGCTTGAGAGGGACAGCTGATAAGCAGTACTTC
>TRBJ2-7|TRBV5-6|-|once
CASSPDRSSYEQYF
TGTGCCAGCAGCCCCGACAGGAGCTCCTACGAGCAGTACTTC
>TRBJ1-3|TRBV30|-|-
CAWGGNTIYF
TGTGCCTGGGGAGGGAACACCATATATTTT
>TRBJ1-1|TRBV5-3|-|-
CARSSDSGAGTEAFF
TGTGCCAGAAGCTCGGACTCGGGGGCAGGGACTGAAGCTTTCTTT
>TRBJ1-4|TRBV6-5|-|-
CASSWLRDGANEKLFF
TGTGCCAGCAGTTGGCTCCGGGACGGAGCTAATGAAAAACTGTTTTTT
>TRBJ2-5|TRBV7-8|TRBD2|-
CASSPGLAGIQETQYF
TGTGCCAGCAGCCCAGGACTAGCGGGGATCCAAGAGACCCAGTACTTC
>TRBJ2-7|TRBV6-2/TRBV6-3|-|-
CASSYLAGSEQYF
TGTGCCAGCAGTTACTTGGCGGGAAGCGAGCAGTACTTC
>TRBJ2-7|TRBV29-1|TRBD1|-
CSVVQQGRPSYEQYF
TGCAGCGTAGTCCAACAGGGGCGGCCGAGCTACGAGCAGTACTTC
>TRBJ2-3|TRBV19|TRBD2|-
CASRTSGRADTQYF
TGTGCCAGCCGAACTAGCGGGAGAGCAGATACGCAGTATTTT
>TRBJ2-1|TRBV30|-|-
CAWSVLGQGEQFF
TGTGCCTGGAGTGTATTAGGCCAAGGTGAGCAGTTCTTC
>TRBJ2-2|TRBV19|-|-
CASSIVAGLNTGELFF
TGTGCCAGTAGTATCGTTGCAGGTTTGAACACCGGGGAGCTGTTTTTT
>TRBJ2-7|TRBV28|TRBD1|-
CASSGAGTVYEQYF
TGTGCCAGCAGTGGGGCCGGGACAGTCTACGAGCAGTACTTC
>TRBJ1-1|TRBV7-8|TRBD1|-
CASSRTGETEAFF
TGTGCCAGCAGTCGGACAGGGGAAACTGAAGCTTTCTTT
>TRBJ1-5|TRBV6-6|-|-
CASSPATTGKSQPQHF
TGTGCCAGCAGCCCAGCCACTACAGGGAAGTCCCAGCCCCAGCATTTT
>TRBJ1-5|TRBV28|TRBD1|-
CASRGQGLGQPQHF
TGTGCCAGCAGGGGACAGGGATTAGGGCAGCCCCAGCATTTT
>TRBJ1-1|TRBV24-1|-|once
CATSALNGGTEAFF
TGTGCCACCAGTGCTTTAAACGGGGGCACTGAAGCTTTCTTT
>TRBJ1-2|TRBV10-3|TRBD1|few
CAISADRDYGYTF
TGTGCCATCAGCGCGGACAGGGATTATGGCTACACCTTC
>TRBJ1-3|TRBV6-5|-|-
CATKEGSGNTIYF
TGTGCCACCAAAGAGGGCTCTGGAAACACCATATATTTT
>TRBJ2-5|TRBV7-2|-|-
CASSLVNQETQYF
TGTGCCAGCAGCTTAGTGAACCAAGAGACCCAGTACTTC
>TRBJ1-3|TRBV27|-|-
CASSRRGGNTIYF
TGTGCCAGCAGCCGCCGAGGTGGAAACACCATATATTTT
>TRBJ1-3|TRBV2|-|-
CASIAPGQALGNTIYF
TGTGCCAGCATAGCTCCGGGACAAGCCTTAGGAAACACCATATATTTT
>TRBJ1-1|TRBV7-9|-|-
CASSHAPNTEAFF
TGTGCCAGCAGCCATGCACCGAACACTGAAGCTTTCTTT
>TRBJ1-1|TRBV6-5|-|-
CASRTNTEAFF
TGTGCCAGCAGAACTAACACTGAAGCTTTCTTT
>TRBJ2-3|TRBV10-2|-|-
CASRDWSSTDTQYF
TGCGCCAGCAGGGACTGGTCTAGCACAGATACGCAGTATTTT
>TRBJ2-7|TRBV7-2|TRBD2|-
CASSFRTSGINEQYF
TGTGCCAGCAGCTTCCGGACTAGCGGGATCAACGAGCAGTACTTC
>TRBJ1-1|TRBV28|-|-
CASFPFPNTEAFF
TGTGCCAGCTTTCCCTTCCCGAACACTGAAGCTTTCTTT
>TRBJ2-1|TRBV21-1|-|-
CASSKVLESGGFEQFF
TGTGCCAGCAGCAAAGTCCTTGAGTCCGGCGGGTTCGAGCAGTTCTTC
>TRBJ1-1|TRBV28|-|-
CASSLGGNTEAFF
TGTGCCAGCAGTTTAGGGGGGAACACTGAAGCTTTCTTT
>TRBJ2-5|TRBV5-4|-|-
CASSLDRQETQYF
TGTGCCAGCAGCTTGGACAGACAAGAGACCCAGTACTTC
>TRBJ2-7|TRBV25-1|TRBD2|many
CASARLAGDLRIRAEQYF
TGTGCCAGCGCAAGACTAGCGGGGGACCTAAGAATACGAGCAGAGCAGTACTTC
>TRBJ1-2|TRBV12-3/TRBV12-4|-|few
CASSAGRAYGYTF
TGTGCCAGCAGCGCGGGCAGGGCCTATGGCTACACCTTC
>TRBJ2-3|TRBV19|-|-
CASSTPTDTQYF
TGTGCCAGTAGTACCCCCACAGATACGCAGTATTTT
>TRBJ1-6|TRBV6-5|-|few
CASSTSYNSPLHF
TGTGCCAGCAGTACCTCCTATAATTCACCCCTCCACTTT
>TRBJ1-3|TRBV27|-|once
CASSPTPSSGNTIYF
TGTGCCAGCAGCCCAACACCAAGCTCTGGAAACACCATATATTTT
>TRBJ2-3|TRBV18|TRBD2|-
CASSPPSGERNTQYF
TGTGCCAGCTCACCGCCTAGCGGGGAGCGTAATACGCAGTATTTT
>TRBJ2-1|TRBV6-5|TRBD2|-
CASSYALAGYNEQFF
TGTGCCAGCAGTTACGCCCTAGCGGGATACAATGAGCAGTTCTTC
>TRBJ2-1|TRBV2|-|-
CASSEFGSSSYNEQFF
TGTGCCAGCAGTGAATTTGGCTCCAGCTCCTACAATGAGCAGTTCTTC
>TRBJ1-4|TRBV6-2/TRBV6-3|TRBD1|-
CASSYPGQGNEKLFF
TGTGCCAGCAGTTACCCCGGACAGGGTAATGAAAAACTGTTTTTT
>TRBJ2-3|TRBV11-2|-|-
CASSARTGSGTDTQYF
TGTGCCAGCAGCGCCAGGACGGGCTCCGGCACAGATACGCAGTATTTT
>TRBJ1-2|TRBV28|TRBD1|-
CASSSGGFGYGYTF
TGTGCCAGCAGTTCAGGGGGGTTTGGCTATGGCTACACCTTC
>TRBJ2-3|TRBV6-2/TRBV6-3|-|-
CASSATRGTDTQYF
TGTGCCAGCAGTGCGACCCGGGGCACAGATACGCAGTATTTT
>TRBJ1-4|TRBV18|-|few
CASSPGVDEKLFF
TGTGCCAGCTCACCAGGGGTAGATGAAAAACTGTTTTTT
>TRBJ1-1|TRBV3-1/TRBV3-2|-|-
CASSQAGVRTEAFF
TGTGCCAGCAGCCAAGCCGGCGTTCGGACTGAAGCTTTCTTT
>TRBJ1-1|TRBV19|TRBD1|-
CASSIQGAAEAFF
TGTGCCAGTAGTATTCAGGGGGCGGCTGAAGCTTTCTTT
>TRBJ1-1|TRBV2|-|-
CASSGTRELVGTEAFF
TGTGCCAGCAGTGGTACGAGGGAACTCGTGGGCACTGAAGCTTTCTTT
>TRBJ1-1|TRBV29-1|-|-
CSVEFRKNTEAFF
TGCAGCGTTGAATTCCGGAAGAACACTGAAGCTTTCTTT
>TRBJ2-1|TRBV15|-|-
CATSSAPRVQYNEQFF
TGTGCCACCAGCAGCGCGCCCAGGGTTCAATACAATGAGCAGTTCTTC
>TRBJ1-3|TRBV9|-|-
CASSSGSLSGNTIYF
TGTGCCAGCAGCTCCGGGTCTCTCTCTGGAAACACCATATATTTT
>TRBJ1-2|TRBV10-3|TRBD1|-
CATRDRGQNYGYTF
TGTGCCACCCGAGACAGGGGGCAGAACTATGGCTACACCTTC
>TRBJ2-7|TRBV27|TRBD1|-
CASRYRGETYEQYF
TGTGCCAGCAGGTACAGGGGGGAAACCTACGAGCAGTACTTC
>TRBJ1-2|TRBV27|-|-
CASSLGPNYGYTF
TGTGCCAGCAGCCTAGGGCCTAACTATGGCTACACCTTC